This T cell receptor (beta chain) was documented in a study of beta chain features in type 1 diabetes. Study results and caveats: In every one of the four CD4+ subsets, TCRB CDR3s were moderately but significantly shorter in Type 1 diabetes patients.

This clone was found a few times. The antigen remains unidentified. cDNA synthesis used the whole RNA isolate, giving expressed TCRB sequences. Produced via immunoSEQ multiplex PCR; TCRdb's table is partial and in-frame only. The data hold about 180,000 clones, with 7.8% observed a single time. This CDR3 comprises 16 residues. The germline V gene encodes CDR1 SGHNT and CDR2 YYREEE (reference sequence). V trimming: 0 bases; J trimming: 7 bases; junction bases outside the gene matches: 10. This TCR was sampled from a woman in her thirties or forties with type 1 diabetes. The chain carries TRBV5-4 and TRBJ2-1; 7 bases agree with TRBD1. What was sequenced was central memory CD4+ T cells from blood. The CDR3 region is CASSLGQGGAGNEQFF. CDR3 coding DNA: TGTGCCAGCAGCTTGGGCCAAGGGGGCGCCGGGAATGAGCAGTTCTTC.